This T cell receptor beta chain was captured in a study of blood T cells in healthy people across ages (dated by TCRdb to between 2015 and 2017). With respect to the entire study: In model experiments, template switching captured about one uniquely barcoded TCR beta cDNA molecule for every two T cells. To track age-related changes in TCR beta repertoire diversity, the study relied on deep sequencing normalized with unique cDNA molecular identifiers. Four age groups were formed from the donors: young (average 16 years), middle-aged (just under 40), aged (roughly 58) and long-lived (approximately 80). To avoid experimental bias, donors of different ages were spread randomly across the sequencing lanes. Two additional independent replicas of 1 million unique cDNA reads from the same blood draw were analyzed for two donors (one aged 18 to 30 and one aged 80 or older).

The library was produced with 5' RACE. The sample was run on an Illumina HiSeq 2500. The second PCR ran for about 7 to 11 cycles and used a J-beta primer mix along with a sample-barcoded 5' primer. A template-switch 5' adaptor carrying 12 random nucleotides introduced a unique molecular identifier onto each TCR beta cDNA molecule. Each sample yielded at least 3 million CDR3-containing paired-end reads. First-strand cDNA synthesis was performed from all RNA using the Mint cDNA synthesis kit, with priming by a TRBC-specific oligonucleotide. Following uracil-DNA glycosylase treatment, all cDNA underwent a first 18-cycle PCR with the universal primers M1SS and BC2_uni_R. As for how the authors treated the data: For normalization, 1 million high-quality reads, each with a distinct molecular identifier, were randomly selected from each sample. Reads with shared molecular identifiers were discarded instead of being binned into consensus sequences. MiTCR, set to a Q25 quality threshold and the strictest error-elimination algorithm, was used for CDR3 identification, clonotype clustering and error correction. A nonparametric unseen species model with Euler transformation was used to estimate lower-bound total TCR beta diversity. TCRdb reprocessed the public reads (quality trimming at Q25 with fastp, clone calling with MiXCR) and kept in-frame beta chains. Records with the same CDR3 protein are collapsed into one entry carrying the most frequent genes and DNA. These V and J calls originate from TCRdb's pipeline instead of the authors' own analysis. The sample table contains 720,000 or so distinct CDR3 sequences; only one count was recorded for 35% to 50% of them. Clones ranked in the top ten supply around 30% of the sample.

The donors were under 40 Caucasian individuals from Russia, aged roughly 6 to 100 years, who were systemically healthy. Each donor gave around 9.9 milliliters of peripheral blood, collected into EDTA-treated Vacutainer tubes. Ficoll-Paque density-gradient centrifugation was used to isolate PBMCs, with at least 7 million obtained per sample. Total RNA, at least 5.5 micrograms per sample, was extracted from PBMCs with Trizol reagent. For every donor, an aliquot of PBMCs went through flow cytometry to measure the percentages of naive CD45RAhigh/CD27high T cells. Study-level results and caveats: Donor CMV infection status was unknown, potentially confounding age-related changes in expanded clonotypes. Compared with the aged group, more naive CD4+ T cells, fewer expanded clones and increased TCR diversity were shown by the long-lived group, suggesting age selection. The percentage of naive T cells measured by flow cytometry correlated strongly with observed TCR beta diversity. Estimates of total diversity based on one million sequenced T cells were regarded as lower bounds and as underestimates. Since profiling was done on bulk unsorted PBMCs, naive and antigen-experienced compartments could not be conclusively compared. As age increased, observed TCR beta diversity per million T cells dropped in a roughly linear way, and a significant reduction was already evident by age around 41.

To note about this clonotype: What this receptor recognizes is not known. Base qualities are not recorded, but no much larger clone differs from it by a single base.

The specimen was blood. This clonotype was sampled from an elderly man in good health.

The sequence in DNA is TGTGCCAGCAAGGAGACAGGGGGAGAGACCCAGTACTTC. It is translated as CASKETGGETQYF. The rearrangement combines TRBV3-1 with TRBJ2-7; a stretch of 9 junction bases matches TRBD1. With the DNA end fitting TRBJ2-5 better, the J assignment may be wrong. Taken from cysteine to phenylalanine, the CDR3 has 13 residues. CDR3 DNA only is kept here, 39 bases in frame from base 1. The germline V gene (reference sequence) specifies LGHDT as CDR1 and YNNKEL as CDR2.